Listed here are 20 T cell receptor beta chains from one sample, sequenced in a study of cytomegalovirus exposure and HLA in healthy donors. Primers included in the PCR were 60 Vbeta and 13 Jbeta primers. The method was immunoSEQ multiplex PCR; TCRdb's version includes in-frame clones alone and lacks a portion of them. Seen here are roughly 68,000 clones, around 77% observed once, and the top ten hold approximately 4.7%. Sequencing was performed on PBMCs. All receptors come from a male donor in good health and CMV-seropositive.

In this sample, this clone turned up once. The CDR3 nucleotides are TGTGCCAGCAGCTTGGCCGGGTCCTACGAGCAGTACTTC. Its translation: CASSLAGSYEQYF. The chain carries TRBV5-6 and TRBJ2-7, with D hard to call. The germline V gene has CDR1 SGHDT and CDR2 YYEEEE. The length of the CDR3 is 13 residues. V gave up 0 bases and J gave up 1 base, with 5 bases separating them.

This chain uses TRBV28 with TRBJ1-3; tentatively, D is TRBD1 (5 bases). The V end was cut by 9 bases, the J end by 0 bases, with 12 bases between. Germline V CDR1 and CDR2: MDHEN, SYDVKM. CDR3 length: 14 residues. This CDR3 reads CASDSSHSGNTIYF. Written as DNA, the CDR3 is TGTGCCAGTGACAGTTCCCACTCTGGAAACACCATATATTTT.

The chain carries TRBV27 and TRBJ1-4, with D possibly being TRBD1 (6 bases). Trimming pared 5 bases from V and 1 base from J, leaving 17 bases between. This CDR3 has 17 amino acids. Germline loops: CDR1 MNHEY, CDR2 SMNVEV (reference sequence). The CDR3 sequence is CASSTIQGWGTNEKLFF. The CDR3 DNA reads as TGTGCCAGCAGTACCATACAGGGTTGGGGAACTAATGAAAAACTGTTTTTT.

The rearrangement uses TRBV5-1 and TRBJ1-1, with 9 bases lining up with TRBD1. The CDR3 spans 14 residues. CDR1 and CDR2 (germline): SGHRS, YFSETQ. V lost 3 bases to trimming and J lost 5 bases; unmatched junction nucleotides: 5. CDR3 DNA sequence: TGCGCCAGCAGCTCAGACAGGGGGTTGACTGAAGCTTTCTTT. It encodes CASSSDRGLTEAFF.

V gene TRBV30 combines with J gene TRBJ1-6; 9 bases line up with TRBD1. With 0 bases clipped from V and 7 bases from J, the junction kept 4 bases outside the gene matches. The CDR3 has 15 residues. Germline V gene sequence: CDR1 GTSNPN, CDR2 SVGIG (reference sequence). CDR3: CAWSVQGAQNSPLHF. In DNA, the CDR3 is TGTGCCTGGAGTGTACAGGGGGCGCAAAATTCACCCCTCCACTTT.

The gene calls are TRBV5-6 and TRBJ1-6; D unresolved. V gave up 2 bases and J gave up 2 bases, with 8 bases separating them. The CDR3 has 15 residues. Germline-derived CDR1 and CDR2 are SGHDT and YYEEEE. DNA of the CDR3: TGTGCCAGCAGCTTTCGAGGGACCTATAATTCACCCCTCCACTTT. Protein sequence: CASSFRGTYNSPLHF.

This chain links TRBV6-1 with TRBJ2-7; 7 bases line up with TRBD2. Per the germline V gene, CDR1 is MNHNS and CDR2 is SASEGT. The CDR3 is made up of 13 amino acids. With 7 bases clipped from V and 7 bases from J, the junction kept 10 bases outside the gene matches. CDR3 nucleotide sequence: TGTGCCAGCACAGTTTCGGGGGGTGGGGAGCAGTACTTC. Amino acids: CASTVSGGGEQYF.

This rearrangement joins TRBV9 to TRBJ1-5; tentative D call: TRBD1 (6 bases). Germline CDR1 and CDR2: SGDLS and YYNGEE. The V end was cut by 0 bases, the J end by 5 bases, with 12 bases between. The CDR3 spans 15 residues. The CDR3 DNA reads as TGTGCCAGCAGCGTAGGAGGGGGAGTCGATCAGCCCCAGCATTTT. Amino acid sequence: CASSVGGGVDQPQHF.

A word on this clone: The germline gene is not matched at one end of the junction; a read error may be the cause. The chain recombines TRBV7-2 with TRBJ2-3; D perhaps matches TRBD2 (6 bases). Germline V gene sequence: CDR1 SGHTA, CDR2 FQGNSA. The CDR3 loop spans 15 amino acids. The CDR3 protein is CASSLTLTGADTQYF. The CDR3 DNA reads TGTGCTAGCAGCTTAACTCTGACGGGAGCGGATACGCAGTATTTT.

The chain carries TRBV6-5 and TRBJ1-5; no clear D gene. Trimming cost V 5 bases and J 9 bases, with 20 bases left between them. From germline, CDR1 is MNHEY and CDR2 SVGAGI. The CDR3 sequence is 15 residues long. The CDR3 reads CASSSRDPVAGPQHF. The CDR3, as DNA: TGTGCCAGCAGTAGCCGGGATCCCGTTGCGGGGCCCCAGCATTTT.

This clone has only one observation. The rearrangement uses TRBV27 and TRBJ2-1; 10 positions match TRBD2. The CDR3 is 14 residues long. V gave up 3 bases and J gave up 5 bases; unmatched junction bases: 1. Looked up from germline, CDR1 is MNHEY and CDR2 is SMNVEV (reference sequence). CDR3 in amino acids: CASSFLAGDNEQFF. CDR3 coding DNA: TGTGCCAGCAGTTTTCTAGCGGGGGACAATGAGCAGTTCTTC.

The chain joins TRBV11-3 to TRBJ1-1, with D possibly TRBD1 on 6 matching bases. V dropped 4 bases and J dropped 0 bases, with 18 bases sitting between them. This CDR3 comprises 17 residues. Germline lookup yields CDR1 SGHNT and CDR2 YENEEA. The CDR3 bases are TGTGCCAGCAGCTCGGCGCAGGGGTCACCCCTGAACACTGAAGCTTTCTTT. Its translation: CASSSAQGSPLNTEAFF. The full variable domain, in which reference TRBV11-3 and TRBJ1-1 provide the parts outside the CDR3, is EAGVVQSPRYKIIEKKQPVAFWCNPISGHNTLYWYLQNLGQGPELLIRYENEEAVDDSQLPKDRFSAERLKGVDSTLKIQPAELGDSAVYLCASSSAQGSPLNTEAFFGQGTRLTVV.

The chain carries TRBV19 and TRBJ2-1, with a possible D match to TRBD2 (7 bases). V lost 6 bases to trimming and J lost 9 bases, with 15 bases between them. The CDR3 length is 13 residues. Germline values: CDR1 LNHDA, CDR2 SQIVND (reference sequence). The CDR3 region has the DNA TGTGCCAGTAGAGGGGGGGGCAAGGGTGAGCAGTTCTTC. Translating gives CASRGGGKGEQFF.

The chain couples TRBV7-9 to TRBJ2-7; D perhaps matches TRBD1 (6 bases). The CDR3 is 15 residues long. Germline CDR1 and CDR2: SEHNR and FQNEAQ (reference sequence). V lost 4 bases to trimming and J lost 0 bases, with 13 bases between them. For the CDR3, the DNA is TGTGCCAGCAGCTCCCTTGGGGGCTTCTCCTACGAGCAGTACTTC. It yields the protein CASSSLGGFSYEQYF.

The V call is TRBV5-4, the J call TRBJ1-1; D ambiguous. This CDR3 contains 12 residues. The germline V gene encodes CDR1 SGHNT and CDR2 YYREEE (reference sequence). The V and J ends lost 3 bases and 11 bases respectively, with 14 bases between them. This chain's CDR3 is CASSYGLGDAFF. CDR3 sequence (DNA): TGTGCCAGCAGCTATGGTCTCGGGGATGCTTTCTTT.

The genes are TRBV5-6 and TRBJ1-4; 8 positions agree with TRBD1. V was pared by 5 bases and J by 3 bases, with 18 bases of the junction left unmatched. Germline assignment: CDR1 SGHDT and CDR2 YYEEEE. CDR3 length: 19 residues. Here the CDR3 reads CASRHSGTGGPGANEKLFF. The CDR3 DNA reads as TGTGCCAGCAGGCACAGCGGGACAGGAGGCCCAGGGGCTAATGAAAAACTGTTTTTT.

The chain combines TRBV11-1 with TRBJ2-7, with D perhaps matching TRBD1 (6 bases). The CDR3 runs to 14 residues. Germline loops: CDR1 SGHAT, CDR2 FQDESV (reference sequence). Trimming shortened V by 7 bases and J by 4 bases, and 17 bases separated the two germline ends. The CDR3, as DNA: TGTGCCAGCAACCCTACAGGGTTGGTATACGAGCAGTACTTC. Its protein is CASNPTGLVYEQYF.

There are a few counts of this clone. DNA of the CDR3: TGTGCCAGCAGTTACTCGACTGTCACTAGCACAGATACGCAGTATTTT. It specifies CASSYSTVTSTDTQYF. This rearrangement joins TRBV6-5 to TRBJ2-3; D remains ambiguous. CDR3 length equals 16 residues. V lost 0 bases and J lost 0, with 10 bases in between. The germline gives CDR1 MNHEY, CDR2 SVGAGI.

In this sample, this clone turned up once. This chain connects TRBV11-2 to TRBJ1-1; D gene ambiguous. This CDR3 contains 14 residues. Trimming left V 8 bases short and J 1 base short, with 14 bases between. Germline CDR1 is SGHAT and CDR2 is FQNNGV. The CDR3 nucleotides are TGTGCCAGCGGAAGAGTCAGACAGAACACTGAAGCTTTCTTT. It codes for CASGRVRQNTEAFF.

The chain employs TRBV5-1 and TRBJ1-2, with TRBD1 matching over 8 bases. With V trimmed by 4 bases and J by 4 bases, 12 bases remained unmatched. Germline lookup yields CDR1 SGHRS and CDR2 YFSETQ. This CDR3 comprises 16 residues. The DNA of the CDR3 is TGCGCCAGCAGCGTGGGACAGGCCCAGGCTGGCTATGGCTACACCTTC. It specifies CASSVGQAQAGYGYTF.